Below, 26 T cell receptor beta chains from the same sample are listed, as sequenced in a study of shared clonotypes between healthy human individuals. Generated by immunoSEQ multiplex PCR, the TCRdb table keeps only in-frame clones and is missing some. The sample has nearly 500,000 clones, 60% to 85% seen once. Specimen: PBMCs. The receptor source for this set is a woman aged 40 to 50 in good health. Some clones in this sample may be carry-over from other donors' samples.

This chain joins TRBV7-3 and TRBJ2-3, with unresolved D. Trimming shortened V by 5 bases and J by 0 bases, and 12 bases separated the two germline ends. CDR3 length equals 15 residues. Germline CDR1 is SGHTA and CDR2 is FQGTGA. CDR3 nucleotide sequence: TGTGCCAGCAGCGTAGGGCGAGAGAGCACAGATACGCAGTATTTT. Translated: CASSVGRESTDTQYF. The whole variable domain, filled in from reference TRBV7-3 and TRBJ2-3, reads GAGVSQTPSNKVTEKGKYVELRCDPISGHTALYWYRQSLGQGPEFLIYFQGTGAADDSGLPNDRFFAVRPEGSVSTLKIQRTERGDSAVYLCASSVGRESTDTQYFGPGTRLTVL.

The CDR3 DNA reads as TGTGCCAGTAGTGTTGTGTTGAACACTGAAGCTTTCTTT. It yields the protein CASSVVLNTEAFF. V is TRBV19 and J is TRBJ1-1; no definite D call. Germline V gene data show CDR1 as LNHDA and CDR2 as SQIVND (reference sequence). V was pared by 5 bases and J by 0 bases, with 7 bases between. The CDR3 runs 13 residues. Full variable domain (missing parts from reference TRBV19 and TRBJ1-1): DGGITQSPKYLFRKEGQNVTLSCEQNLNHDAMYWYRQDPGQGLRLIYYSQIVNDFQKGDIAEGYSVSREKKESFPLTVTSAQKNPTAFYLCASSVVLNTEAFFGQGTRLTVV.

The CDR3 region is CAWSGDTTYEQYF. In nucleotides, the CDR3 is TGTGCCTGGAGTGGGGACACAACCTACGAGCAGTACTTC. The chain recombines TRBV30 with TRBJ2-7; D might be TRBD1 (6 bases). The CDR3 loop spans 13 amino acids. The germline gives CDR1 GTSNPN, CDR2 SVGIG (reference sequence). V lost 1 base, J lost 2 bases, and 9 bases lay in between.

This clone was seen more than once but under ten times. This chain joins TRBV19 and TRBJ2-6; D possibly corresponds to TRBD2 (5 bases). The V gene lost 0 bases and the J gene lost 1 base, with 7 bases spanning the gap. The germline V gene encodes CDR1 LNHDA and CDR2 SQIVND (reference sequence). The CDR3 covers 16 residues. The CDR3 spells CASSIDGGSGANVLTF. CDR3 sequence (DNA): TGTGCCAGTAGTATAGATGGAGGATCTGGGGCCAACGTCCTGACTTTC. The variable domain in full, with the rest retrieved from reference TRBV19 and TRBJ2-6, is DGGITQSPKYLFRKEGQNVTLSCEQNLNHDAMYWYRQDPGQGLRLIYYSQIVNDFQKGDIAEGYSVSREKKESFPLTVTSAQKNPTAFYLCASSIDGGSGANVLTFGAGSRLTVL.

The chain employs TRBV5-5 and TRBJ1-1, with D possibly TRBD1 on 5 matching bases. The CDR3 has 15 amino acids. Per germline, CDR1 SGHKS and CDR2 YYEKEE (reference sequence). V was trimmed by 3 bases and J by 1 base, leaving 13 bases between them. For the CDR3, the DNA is TGTGCCAGCAGCTGGGAGGGACTGGCGAACACTGAAGCTTTCTTT. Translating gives CASSWEGLANTEAFF. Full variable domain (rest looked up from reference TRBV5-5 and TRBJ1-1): DAGVTQSPTHLIKTRGQQVTLRCSPISGHKSVSWYQQVLGQGPQFIFQYYEKEERGRGNFPDRFSARQFPNYSSELNVNALLLGDSALYLCASSWEGLANTEAFFGQGTRLTVV.

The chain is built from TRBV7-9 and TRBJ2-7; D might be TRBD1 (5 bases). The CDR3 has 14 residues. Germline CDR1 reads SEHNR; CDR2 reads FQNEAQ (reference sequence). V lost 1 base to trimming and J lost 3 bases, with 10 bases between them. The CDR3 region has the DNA TGTGCCAGCAGCTTAGTTCCCAGGGACTACGAGCAGTACTTC. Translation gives CASSLVPRDYEQYF.

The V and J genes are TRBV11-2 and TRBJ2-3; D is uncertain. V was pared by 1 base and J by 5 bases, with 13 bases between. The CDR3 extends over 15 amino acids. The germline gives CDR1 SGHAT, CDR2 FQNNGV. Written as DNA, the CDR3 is TGTGCCAGCAGCTTAGGGTTCCATCAAGGAGATACGCAGTATTTT. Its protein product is CASSLGFHQGDTQYF.

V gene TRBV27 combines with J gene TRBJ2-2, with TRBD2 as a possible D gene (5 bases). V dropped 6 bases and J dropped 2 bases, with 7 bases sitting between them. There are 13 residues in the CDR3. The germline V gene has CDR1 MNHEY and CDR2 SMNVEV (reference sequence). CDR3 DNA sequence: TGTGCCAGCAGACTAGTTAACACCGGGGAGCTGTTTTTT. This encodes CASRLVNTGELFF.

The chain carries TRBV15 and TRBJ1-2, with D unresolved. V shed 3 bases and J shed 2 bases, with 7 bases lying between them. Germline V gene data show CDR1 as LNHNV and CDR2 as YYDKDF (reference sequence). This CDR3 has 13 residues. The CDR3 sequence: CATSSRWNYGYTF. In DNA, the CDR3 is TGTGCCACCAGCAGCCGATGGAACTATGGCTACACCTTC.

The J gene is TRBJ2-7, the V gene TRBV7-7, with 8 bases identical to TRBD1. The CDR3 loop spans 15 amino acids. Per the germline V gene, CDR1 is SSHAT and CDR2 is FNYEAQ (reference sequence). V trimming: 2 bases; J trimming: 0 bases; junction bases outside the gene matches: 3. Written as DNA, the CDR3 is TGTGCCAGCAGCTTACGACAGGGGAGCTCCTACGAGCAGTACTTC. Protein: CASSLRQGSSYEQYF.

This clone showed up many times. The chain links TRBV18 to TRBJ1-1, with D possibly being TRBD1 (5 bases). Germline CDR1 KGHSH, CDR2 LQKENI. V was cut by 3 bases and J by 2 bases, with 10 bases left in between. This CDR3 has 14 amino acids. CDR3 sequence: CASSPTWGNTEAFF. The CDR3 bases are TGTGCCAGCTCACCGACTTGGGGCAACACTGAAGCTTTCTTT.

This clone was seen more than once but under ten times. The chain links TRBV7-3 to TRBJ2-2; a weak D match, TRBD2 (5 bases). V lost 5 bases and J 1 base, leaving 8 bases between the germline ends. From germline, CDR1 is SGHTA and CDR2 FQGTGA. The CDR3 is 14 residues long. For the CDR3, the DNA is TGTGCCAGCAGCCAACGGGGGAACACCGGGGAGCTGTTTTTT. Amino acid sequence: CASSQRGNTGELFF.

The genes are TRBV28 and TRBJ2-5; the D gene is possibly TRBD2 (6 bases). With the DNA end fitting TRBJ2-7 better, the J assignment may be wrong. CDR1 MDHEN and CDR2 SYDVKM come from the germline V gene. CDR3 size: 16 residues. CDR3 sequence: CASSSPRGEAHYEQYF. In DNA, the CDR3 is TGTGCCAGCAGTTCCCCAAGAGGGGAGGCTCACTACGAGCAGTACTTC.

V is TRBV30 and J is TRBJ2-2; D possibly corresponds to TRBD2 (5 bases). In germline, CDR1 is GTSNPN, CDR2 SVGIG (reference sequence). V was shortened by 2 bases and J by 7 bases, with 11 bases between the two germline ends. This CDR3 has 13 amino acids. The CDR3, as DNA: TGTGCCTGGAGTTTAGGGAGTAACGGGGAGCTGTTTTTT. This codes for CAWSLGSNGELFF.

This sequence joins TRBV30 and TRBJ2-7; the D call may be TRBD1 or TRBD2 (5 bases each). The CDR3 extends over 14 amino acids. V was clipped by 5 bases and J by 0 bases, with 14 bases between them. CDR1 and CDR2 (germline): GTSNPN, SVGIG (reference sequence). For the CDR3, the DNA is TGTGCCTGGGATCCGGGGCCGGGCTCCTACGAGCAGTACTTC. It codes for CAWDPGPGSYEQYF. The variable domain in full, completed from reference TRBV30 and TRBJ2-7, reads SQTIHQWPATLVQPVGSPLSLECTVEGTSNPNLYWYRQAAGRGLQLLFYSVGIGQISSEVPQNLSASRPQDRQFILSSKKLLLSDSGFYLCAWDPGPGSYEQYFGPGTRLTVT.

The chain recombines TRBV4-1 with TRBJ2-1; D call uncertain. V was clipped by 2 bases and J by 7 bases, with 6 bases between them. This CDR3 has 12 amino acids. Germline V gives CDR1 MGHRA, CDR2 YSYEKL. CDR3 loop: CASSQLGNEQFF. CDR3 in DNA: TGCGCCAGCAGCCAACTAGGGAATGAGCAGTTCTTC.

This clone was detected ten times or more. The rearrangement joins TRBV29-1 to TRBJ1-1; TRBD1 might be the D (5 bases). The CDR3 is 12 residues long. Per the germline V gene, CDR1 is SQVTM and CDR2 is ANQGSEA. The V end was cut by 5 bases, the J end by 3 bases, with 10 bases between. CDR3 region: CSVKQGDTEAFF. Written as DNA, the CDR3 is TGCAGCGTTAAGCAGGGAGACACTGAAGCTTTCTTT.

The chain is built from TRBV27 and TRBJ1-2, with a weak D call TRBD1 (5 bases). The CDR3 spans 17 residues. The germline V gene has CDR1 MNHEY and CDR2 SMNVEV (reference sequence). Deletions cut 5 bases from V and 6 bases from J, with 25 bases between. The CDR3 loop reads CASSPNYMTEGTDGYTF. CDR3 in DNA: TGTGCCAGCAGTCCAAACTACATGACAGAGGGAACAGATGGCTACACCTTC.

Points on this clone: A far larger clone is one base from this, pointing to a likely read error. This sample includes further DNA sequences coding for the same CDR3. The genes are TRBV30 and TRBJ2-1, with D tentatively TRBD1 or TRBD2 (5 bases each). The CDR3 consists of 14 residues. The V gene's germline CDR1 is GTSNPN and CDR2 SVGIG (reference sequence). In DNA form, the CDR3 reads TGTGCCTGGAGTGGGGGGATCCCTTACAACGAGCAGTTCTTC. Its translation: CAWSGGIPYNEQFF.

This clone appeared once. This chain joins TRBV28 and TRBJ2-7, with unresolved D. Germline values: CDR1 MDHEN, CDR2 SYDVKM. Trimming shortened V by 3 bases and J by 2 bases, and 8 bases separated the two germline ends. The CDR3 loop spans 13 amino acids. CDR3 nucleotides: TGTGCCAGCAGTTTGAGAGCAGCCTACGAGCAGTACTTC. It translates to CASSLRAAYEQYF.

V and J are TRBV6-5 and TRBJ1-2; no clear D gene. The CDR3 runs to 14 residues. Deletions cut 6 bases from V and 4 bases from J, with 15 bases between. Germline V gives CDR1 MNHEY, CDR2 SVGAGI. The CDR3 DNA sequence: TGTGCCAGCAGAACCACGGTCTCGGGCTATGGCTACACCTTC. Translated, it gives CASRTTVSGYGYTF.

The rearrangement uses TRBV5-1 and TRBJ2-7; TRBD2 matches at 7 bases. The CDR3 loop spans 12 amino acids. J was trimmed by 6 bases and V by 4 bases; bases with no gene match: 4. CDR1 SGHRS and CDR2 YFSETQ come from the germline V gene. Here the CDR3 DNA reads TGCGCCAGCAGCCCCGGGGGGAGCGAGCAGTACTTC. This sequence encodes CASSPGGSEQYF. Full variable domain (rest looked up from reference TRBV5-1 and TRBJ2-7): KAGVTQTPRYLIKTRGQQVTLSCSPISGHRSVSWYQQTPGQGLQFLFEYFSETQRNKGNFPGRFSGRQFSNSRSEMNVSTLELGDSALYLCASSPGGSEQYFGPGTRLTVT.

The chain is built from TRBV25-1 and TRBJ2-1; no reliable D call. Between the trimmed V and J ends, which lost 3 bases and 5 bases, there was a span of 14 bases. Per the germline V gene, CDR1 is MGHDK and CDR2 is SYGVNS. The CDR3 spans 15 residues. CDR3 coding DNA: TGTGCCAGCAGTGATCCCTTGCGGTTTGACAATGAGCAGTTCTTC. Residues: CASSDPLRFDNEQFF.

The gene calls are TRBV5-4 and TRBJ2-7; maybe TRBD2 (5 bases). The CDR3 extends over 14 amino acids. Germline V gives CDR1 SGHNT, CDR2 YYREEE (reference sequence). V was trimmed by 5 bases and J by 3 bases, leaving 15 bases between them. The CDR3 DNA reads TGTGCCAGCAGACCGGACTTAAGCTACTACGAGCAGTACTTC. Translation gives CASRPDLSYYEQYF.

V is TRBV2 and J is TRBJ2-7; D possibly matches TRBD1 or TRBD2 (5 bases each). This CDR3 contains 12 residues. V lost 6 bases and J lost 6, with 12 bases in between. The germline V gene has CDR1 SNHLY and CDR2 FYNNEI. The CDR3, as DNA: TGTGCCAGCAGCCGGGGCCTGGGCGAGCAGTACTTC. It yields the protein CASSRGLGEQYF.

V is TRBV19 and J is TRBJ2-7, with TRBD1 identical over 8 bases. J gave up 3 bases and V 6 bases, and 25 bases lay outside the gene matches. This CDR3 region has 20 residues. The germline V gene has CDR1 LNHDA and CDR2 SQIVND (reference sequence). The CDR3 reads CASSSLLPGTGAYAFYEQYF. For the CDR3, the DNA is TGTGCCAGTAGCTCACTACTCCCCGGGACAGGCGCCTATGCCTTCTACGAGCAGTACTTC. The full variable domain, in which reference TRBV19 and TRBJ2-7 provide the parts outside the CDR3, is DGGITQSPKYLFRKEGQNVTLSCEQNLNHDAMYWYRQDPGQGLRLIYYSQIVNDFQKGDIAEGYSVSREKKESFPLTVTSAQKNPTAFYLCASSSLLPGTGAYAFYEQYFGPGTRLTVT.